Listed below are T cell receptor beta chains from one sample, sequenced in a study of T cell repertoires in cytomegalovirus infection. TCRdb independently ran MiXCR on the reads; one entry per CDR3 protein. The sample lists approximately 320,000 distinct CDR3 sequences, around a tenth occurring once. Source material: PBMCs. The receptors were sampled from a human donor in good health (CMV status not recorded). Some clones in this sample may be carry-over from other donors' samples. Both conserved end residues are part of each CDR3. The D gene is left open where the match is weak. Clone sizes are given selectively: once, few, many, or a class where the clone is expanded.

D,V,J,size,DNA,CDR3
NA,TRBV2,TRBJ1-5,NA,TGTGCCAGCAAGGTCCAGGGGATCAATCAGCCCCAGCATTTT,CASKVQGINQPQHF
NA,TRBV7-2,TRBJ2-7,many,TGTGCCAGCAGCTTATCTGTTTGGGAGGCCCCGTACGAGCAGTACTTC,CASSLSVWEAPYEQYF
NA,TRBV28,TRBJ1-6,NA,TGTGCCAGCAGTGGGGGGGCTAATTCACCCCTCCACTTT,CASSGGANSPLHF
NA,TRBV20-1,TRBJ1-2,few,TGCAGTGCTAGACGCCCGGGGCCTCTGGGTGGCTACACCTTC,CSARRPGPLGGYTF
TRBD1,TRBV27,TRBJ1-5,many,TGTGCCAGCAGTTGGGACAGGGGATCCCCGAGGGGTCAGCCCCAGCATTTT,CASSWDRGSPRGQPQHF
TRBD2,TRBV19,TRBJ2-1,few,TGTGCCAGTAACCGAGGGGCGACTAGCGGGGGAAATGAGCAGTTCTTC,CASNRGATSGGNEQFF
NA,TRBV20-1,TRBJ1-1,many,TGCAGTGCTAGAGATCGGGCGAACACTGAAGCTTTCTTT,CSARDRANTEAFF
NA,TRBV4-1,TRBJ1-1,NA,TGCGCCAGCAGCCAACTTAATACTGAAGCTTTCTTT,CASSQLNTEAFF
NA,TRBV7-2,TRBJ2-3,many,TGTGCCAGCAGCCCCCCCGTCGGGGGCCCTAGCACAGATACGCAGTATTTT,CASSPPVGGPSTDTQYF
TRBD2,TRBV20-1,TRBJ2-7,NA,TGCAGTGCTAGAGCTCTAGCGGGGGGGCCTCATAGAATCTACGAGCAGTACTTC,CSARALAGGPHRIYEQYF
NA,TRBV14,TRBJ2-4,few,TGTGCCAGCAGCTTTGGACACCATCTAGCCAAAAACATTCAGTACTTC,CASSFGHHLAKNIQYF
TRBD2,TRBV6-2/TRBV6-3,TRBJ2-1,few,TGTGCCAGCAGTTACTGGGGAGGGAACAATGAGCAGTTCTTC,CASSYWGGNNEQFF
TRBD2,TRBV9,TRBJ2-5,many,TGTGCCAGCAGCGTAGACTGGGGGGGAGGAGTATCTGCAGAGACCCAGTACTTC,CASSVDWGGGVSAETQYF
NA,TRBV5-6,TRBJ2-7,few,TGTGCCAGCAGCTTGGTTCATTTTCGACTCTACGAGCAGTACTTC,CASSLVHFRLYEQYF
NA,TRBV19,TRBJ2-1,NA,TGTGCCAGTAGTGACAGGTTGAGGAGTAGATCCTACAATGAGCAGTTCTTC,CASSDRLRSRSYNEQFF
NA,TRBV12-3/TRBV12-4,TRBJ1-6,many,TGTGCCAGCAGTTTGCAGGGTTTGGTGGGCAACAATAATTCACCCCTCCACTTT,CASSLQGLVGNNNSPLHF
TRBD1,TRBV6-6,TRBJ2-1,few,TGTGCCAGCAGTCCAAACAGGGGGAACCTCAATGAGCAGTTCTTC,CASSPNRGNLNEQFF